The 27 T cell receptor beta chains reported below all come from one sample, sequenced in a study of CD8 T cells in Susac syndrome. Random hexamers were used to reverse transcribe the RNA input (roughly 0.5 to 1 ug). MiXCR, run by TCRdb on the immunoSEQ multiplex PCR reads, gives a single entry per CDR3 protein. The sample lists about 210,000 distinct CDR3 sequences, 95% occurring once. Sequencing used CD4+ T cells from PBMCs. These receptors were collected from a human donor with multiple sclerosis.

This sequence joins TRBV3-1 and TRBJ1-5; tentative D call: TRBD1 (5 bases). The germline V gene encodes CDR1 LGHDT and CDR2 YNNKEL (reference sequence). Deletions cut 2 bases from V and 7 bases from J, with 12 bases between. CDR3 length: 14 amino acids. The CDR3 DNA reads TGTGCCAGCAGCCAAAGAATGGGGGACCAGCCCCAGCATTTT. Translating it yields CASSQRMGDQPQHF.

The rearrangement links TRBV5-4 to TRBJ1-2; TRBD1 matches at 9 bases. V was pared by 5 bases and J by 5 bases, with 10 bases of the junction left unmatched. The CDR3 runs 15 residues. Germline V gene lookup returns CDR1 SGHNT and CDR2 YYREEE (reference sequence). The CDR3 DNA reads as TGTGCCAGCAGTTCCAAGGGACAGGGTACTTATGGCTACACCTTC. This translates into CASSSKGQGTYGYTF.

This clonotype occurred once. The CDR3 loop is CASSLGGAGRKTQYF. Written as DNA, the CDR3 is TGTGCCAGCAGCCTAGGCGGGGCCGGCAGAAAGACCCAGTACTTC. The chain employs TRBV9 and TRBJ2-5, with a possible D match to TRBD2 (6 bases). Trimming shortened V by 4 bases and J by 6 bases, and 19 bases separated the two germline ends. Germline assignment: CDR1 SGDLS and CDR2 YYNGEE. The CDR3 extends over 15 amino acids.

The CDR3 DNA sequence: TGCAGTTCTCACAGGGGGGGCACTGAAGCTTTCTTT. It translates to CSSHRGGTEAFF. This chain links TRBV20-1 with TRBJ1-1; TRBD1 aligns across 8 bases. The CDR3 has 12 residues. Losses at the gene ends were 8 bases for V and 4 bases for J; bases not matched to a gene: 6. Looked up from germline, CDR1 is DFQATT and CDR2 is SNEGSKA (reference sequence).

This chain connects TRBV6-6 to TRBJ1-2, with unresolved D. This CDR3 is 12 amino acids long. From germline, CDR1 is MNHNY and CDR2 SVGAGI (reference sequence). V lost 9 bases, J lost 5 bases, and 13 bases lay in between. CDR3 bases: TGTGCCAGTGTACAGCCCGGTTATGGCTACACCTTC. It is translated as CASVQPGYGYTF.

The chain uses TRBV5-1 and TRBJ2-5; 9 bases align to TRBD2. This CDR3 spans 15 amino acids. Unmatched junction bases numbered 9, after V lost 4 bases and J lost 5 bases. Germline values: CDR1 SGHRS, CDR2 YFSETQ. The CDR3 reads CASSPGTSSSETQYF. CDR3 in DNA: TGCGCCAGCAGCCCCGGGACTAGCTCGTCTGAGACCCAGTACTTC.

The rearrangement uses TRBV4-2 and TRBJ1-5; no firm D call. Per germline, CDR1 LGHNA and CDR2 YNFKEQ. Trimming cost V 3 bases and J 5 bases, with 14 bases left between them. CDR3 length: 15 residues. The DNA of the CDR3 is TGTGCCAGCAGCCAGAGGTTGCCCGCGGATCAGCCCCAGCATTTT. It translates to CASSQRLPADQPQHF.

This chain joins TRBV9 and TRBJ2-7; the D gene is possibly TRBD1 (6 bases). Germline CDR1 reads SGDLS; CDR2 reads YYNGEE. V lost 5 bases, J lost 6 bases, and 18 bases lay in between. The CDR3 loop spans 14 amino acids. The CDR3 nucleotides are TGTGCCAGCAGTCCCGCGACAGGCATGACCGAGCAGTACTTC. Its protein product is CASSPATGMTEQYF.

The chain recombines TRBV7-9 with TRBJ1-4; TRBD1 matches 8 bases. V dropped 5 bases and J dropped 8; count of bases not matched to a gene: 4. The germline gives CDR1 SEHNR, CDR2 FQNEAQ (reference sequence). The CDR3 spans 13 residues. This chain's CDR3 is CASSPGQGEKLFF. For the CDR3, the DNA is TGTGCCAGCAGCCCCGGACAGGGCGAAAAACTGTTTTTT.

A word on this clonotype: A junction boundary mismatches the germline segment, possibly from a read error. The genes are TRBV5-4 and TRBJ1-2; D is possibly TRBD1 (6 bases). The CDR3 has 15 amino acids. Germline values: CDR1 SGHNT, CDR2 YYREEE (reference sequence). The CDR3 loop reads CASTTGGGANHGYTF. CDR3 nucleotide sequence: TGTGCCAGCACCACCGGAGGGGGGGCTAACCATGGCTACACCTTC. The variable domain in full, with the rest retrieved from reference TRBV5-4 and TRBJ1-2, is ETGVTQSPTHLIKTRGQQVTLRCSSQSGHNTVSWYQQALGQGPQFIFQYYREEENGRGNFPPRFSGLQFPNYSSELNVNALELDDSALYLCASTTGGGANHGYTFGSGTRLTVV.

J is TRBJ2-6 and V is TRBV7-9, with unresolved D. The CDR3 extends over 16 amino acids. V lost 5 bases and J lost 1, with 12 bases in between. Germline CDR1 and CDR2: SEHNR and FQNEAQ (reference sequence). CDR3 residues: CASSRATVSGANVLTF. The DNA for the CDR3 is TGTGCCAGCAGCCGAGCCACAGTTTCTGGGGCCAACGTCCTGACTTTC.

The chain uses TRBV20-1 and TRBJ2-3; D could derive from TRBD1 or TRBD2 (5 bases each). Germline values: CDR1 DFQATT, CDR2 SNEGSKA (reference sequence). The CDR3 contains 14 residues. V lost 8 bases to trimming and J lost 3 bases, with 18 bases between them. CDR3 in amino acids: CSPRWGSSTDTQYF. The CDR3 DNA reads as TGCAGTCCCCGGTGGGGGAGTTCGACAGATACGCAGTATTTT.

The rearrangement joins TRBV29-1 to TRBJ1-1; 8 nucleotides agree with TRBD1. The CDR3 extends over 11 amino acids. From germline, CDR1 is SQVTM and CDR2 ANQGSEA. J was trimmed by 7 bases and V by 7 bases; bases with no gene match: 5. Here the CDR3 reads CSATDRGEAFF. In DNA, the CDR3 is TGCAGCGCGACCGACAGGGGTGAAGCTTTCTTT.

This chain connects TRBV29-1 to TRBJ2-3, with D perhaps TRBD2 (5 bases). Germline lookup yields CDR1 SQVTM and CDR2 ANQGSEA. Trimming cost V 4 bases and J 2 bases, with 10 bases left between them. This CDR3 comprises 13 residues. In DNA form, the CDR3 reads TGCAGCGTTGGCACAGACTACACAGATACGCAGTATTTT. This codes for CSVGTDYTDTQYF.

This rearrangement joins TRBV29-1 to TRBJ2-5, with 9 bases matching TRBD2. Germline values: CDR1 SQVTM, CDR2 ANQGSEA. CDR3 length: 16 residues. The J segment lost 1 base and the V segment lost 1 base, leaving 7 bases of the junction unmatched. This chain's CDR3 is CSVEGGIAGVQETQYF. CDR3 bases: TGCAGCGTTGAAGGAGGGATAGCGGGAGTCCAAGAGACCCAGTACTTC.

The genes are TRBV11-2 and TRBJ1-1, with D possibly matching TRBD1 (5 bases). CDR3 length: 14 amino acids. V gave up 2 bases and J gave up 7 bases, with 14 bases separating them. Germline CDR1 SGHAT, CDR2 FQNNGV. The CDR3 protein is CASSLTGWDNEAFF. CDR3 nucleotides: TGTGCCAGCAGCTTAACAGGATGGGATAATGAAGCTTTCTTT.

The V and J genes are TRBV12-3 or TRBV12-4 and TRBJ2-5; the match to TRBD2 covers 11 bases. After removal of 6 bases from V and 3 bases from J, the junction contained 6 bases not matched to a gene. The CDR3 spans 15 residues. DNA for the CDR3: TGTGCCAGCAGGTCCCTAGCGGGGGGAAAAGAGACCCAGTACTTC. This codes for CASRSLAGGKETQYF.

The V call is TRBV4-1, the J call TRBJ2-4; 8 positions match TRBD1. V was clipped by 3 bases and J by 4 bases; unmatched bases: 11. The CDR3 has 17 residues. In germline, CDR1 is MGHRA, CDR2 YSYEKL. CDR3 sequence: CASSQTGEGVAKNIQYF. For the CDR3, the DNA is TGCGCCAGCAGCCAGACAGGGGAAGGGGTAGCAAAAAACATTCAGTACTTC.

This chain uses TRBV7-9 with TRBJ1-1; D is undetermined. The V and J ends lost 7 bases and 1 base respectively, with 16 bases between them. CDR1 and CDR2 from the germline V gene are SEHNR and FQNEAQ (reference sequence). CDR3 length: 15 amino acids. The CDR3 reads CASTPPGGPNTEAFF. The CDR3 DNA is TGTGCCAGCACCCCACCTGGCGGACCGAACACTGAAGCTTTCTTT.

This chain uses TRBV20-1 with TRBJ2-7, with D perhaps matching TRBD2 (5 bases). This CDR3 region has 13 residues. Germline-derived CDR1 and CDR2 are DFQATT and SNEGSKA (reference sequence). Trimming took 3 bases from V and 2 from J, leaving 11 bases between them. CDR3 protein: CSASSSGTYEQYF. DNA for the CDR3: TGCAGTGCTAGTTCGAGCGGAACCTACGAGCAGTACTTC.

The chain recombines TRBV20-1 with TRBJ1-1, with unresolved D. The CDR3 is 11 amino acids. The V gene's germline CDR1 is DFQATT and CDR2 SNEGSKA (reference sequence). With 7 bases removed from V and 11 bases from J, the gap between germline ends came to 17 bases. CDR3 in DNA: TGCAGTGTCGCCCCGTCCCCGGAGGCTTTCTTT. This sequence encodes CSVAPSPEAFF.

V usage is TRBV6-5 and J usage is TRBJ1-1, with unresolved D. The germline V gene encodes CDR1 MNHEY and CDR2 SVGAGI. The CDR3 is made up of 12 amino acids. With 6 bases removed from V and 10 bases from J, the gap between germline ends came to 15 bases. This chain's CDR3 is CASSRRRERAFF. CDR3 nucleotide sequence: TGTGCCAGCAGCCGACGGCGCGAGAGAGCTTTCTTT.

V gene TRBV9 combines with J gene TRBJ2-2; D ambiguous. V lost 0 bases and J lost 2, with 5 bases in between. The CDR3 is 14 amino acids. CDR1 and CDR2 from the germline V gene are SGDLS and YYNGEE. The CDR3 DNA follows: TGTGCCAGCAGCGTAGAGGGAAACACCGGGGAGCTGTTTTTT. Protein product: CASSVEGNTGELFF. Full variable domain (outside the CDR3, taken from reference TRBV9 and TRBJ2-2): DSGVTQTPKHLITATGQRVTLRCSPRSGDLSVYWYQQSLDQGLQFLIQYYNGEERAKGNILERFSAQQFPDLHSELNLSSLELGDSALYFCASSVEGNTGELFFGEGSRLTVL.

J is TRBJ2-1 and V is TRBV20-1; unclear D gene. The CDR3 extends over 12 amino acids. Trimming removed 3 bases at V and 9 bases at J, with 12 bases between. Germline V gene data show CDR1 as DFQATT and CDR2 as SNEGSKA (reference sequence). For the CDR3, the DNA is TGCAGTGCTAGTGAAGGGCCCGGTGAGCAGTTCTTC. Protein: CSASEGPGEQFF.

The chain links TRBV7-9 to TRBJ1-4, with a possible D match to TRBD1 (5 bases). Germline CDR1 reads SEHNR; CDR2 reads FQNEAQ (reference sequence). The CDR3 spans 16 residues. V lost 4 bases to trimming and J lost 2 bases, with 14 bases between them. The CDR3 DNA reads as TGTGCCAGCAGCTCCTACTCTGAGGGGACTAATGAAAAACTGTTTTTT. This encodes CASSSYSEGTNEKLFF.

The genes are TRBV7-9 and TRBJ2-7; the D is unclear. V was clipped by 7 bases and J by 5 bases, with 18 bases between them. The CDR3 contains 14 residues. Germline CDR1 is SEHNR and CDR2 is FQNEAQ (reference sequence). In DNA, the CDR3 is TGTGCCAGCACATTCCCTGGGCAGAGGCACGAGCAGTACTTC. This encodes CASTFPGQRHEQYF.

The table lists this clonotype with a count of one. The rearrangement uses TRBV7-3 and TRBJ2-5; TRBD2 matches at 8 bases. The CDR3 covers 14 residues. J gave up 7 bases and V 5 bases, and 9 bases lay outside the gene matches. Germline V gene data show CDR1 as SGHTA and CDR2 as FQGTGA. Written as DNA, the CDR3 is TGTGCCAGCAGCCCTGTAGCGGGGCGGGGGACCCAGTACTTC. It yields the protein CASSPVAGRGTQYF.